This T cell receptor beta chain appears in the sequencing data of a study of T cell repertoires in cytomegalovirus infection. Overall study context: HLA-B-restricted CMV epitopes that are well studied, plus recently identified HLA-C-restricted ones, were used by the study. An indication of both CMV infection and matching HLA type came from public TCR beta signatures. Regarding the study as a whole: The cumulative frequency of public TCR beta families identified carriers of CMV plus the relevant HLA. Ex vivo, HLA-C-restricted CMV-specific TCR beta clonotypes prevailed over the rest of the response.

The CDR3 is 13 amino acids. Germline loops: CDR1 MNHNY, CDR2 SVGAGI (reference sequence). Trimming removed 6 bases from V and 5 bases from J, with 11 bases in between. As for this clonotype: Its antigen is unknown.

One entry per CDR3 protein results from TCRdb running MiXCR on the reads. The sample holds under 40,000 distinct CDR3 sequences, about 54% seen once. Material: CD8+ T cells from cultured PBMCs, obtained from culture after CMV antigen stimulation. This sequence joins TRBV6-6 and TRBJ1-5, with D maybe TRBD1 (5 bases). The clonotype comes from a human donor in good health (CMV status not recorded). Some clones in this sample may be carry-over from other donors' samples. The CDR3 coding sequence is TGTGCCAGCAGACTACCGGGACATCAGCCCCAGCATTTT. This codes for CASRLPGHQPQHF.